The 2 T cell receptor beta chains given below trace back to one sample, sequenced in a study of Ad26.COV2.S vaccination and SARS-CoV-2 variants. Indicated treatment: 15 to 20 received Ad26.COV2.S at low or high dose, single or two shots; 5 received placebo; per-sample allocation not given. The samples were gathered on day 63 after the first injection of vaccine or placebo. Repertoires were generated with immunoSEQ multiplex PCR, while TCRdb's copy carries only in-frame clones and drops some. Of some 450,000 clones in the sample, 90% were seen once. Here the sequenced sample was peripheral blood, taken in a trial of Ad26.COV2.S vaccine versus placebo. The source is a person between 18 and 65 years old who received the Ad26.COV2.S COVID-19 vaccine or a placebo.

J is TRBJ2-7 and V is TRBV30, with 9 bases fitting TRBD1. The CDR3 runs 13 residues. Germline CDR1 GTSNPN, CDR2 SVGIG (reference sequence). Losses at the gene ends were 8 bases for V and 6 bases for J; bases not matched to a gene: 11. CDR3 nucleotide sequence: TGTGCCCGGCAGGCGACAGGGGGTGGCGAGCAGTACTTC. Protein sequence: CARQATGGGEQYF.

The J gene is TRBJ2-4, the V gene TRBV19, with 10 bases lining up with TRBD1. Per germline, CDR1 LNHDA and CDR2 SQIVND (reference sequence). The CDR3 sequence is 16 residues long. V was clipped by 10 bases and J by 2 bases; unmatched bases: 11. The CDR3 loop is CATVTTGGATKNIQYF. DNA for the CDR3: TGTGCCACCGTTACGACAGGGGGCGCGACCAAAAACATTCAGTACTTC.